Given below is one T cell receptor beta chain in context. This sample was included in a study of blood T cell repertoires in COVID-19. CDR1 MNHNY and CDR2 SVGAGI come from the germline V gene (reference sequence). The CDR3 is made up of 15 amino acids. V was pared by 6 bases and J by 2 bases, with 15 bases between. Here immunoSEQ multiplex PCR was the method, and the copy in TCRdb shows in-frame clones only, minus some. The table records approximately 76,000 clones, about nine tenths of them present only once. The specimen sequenced was peripheral blood. The rearrangement uses TRBV6-6 and TRBJ2-3; possibly TRBD1 for D (8 bases). The TCR originated in a woman aged 55-70 years with acute or convalescent COVID-19. Written as DNA, the CDR3 is TGTGCCAGCAGGCAACAGGGGGGGTACACAGATACGCAGTATTTT. As protein: CASRQQGGYTDTQYF.